This is a list of T cell receptor beta chains from one sample in a study of blood T cells in healthy people across ages. TCRdb re-derived calls from the 5' RACE reads in MiXCR, one entry per CDR3 protein. This sample yields around 1,000,000 distinct CDR3 sequences, of which under 30% are seen a single time; approximately 0.79% belongs to the top ten. The same sample was also studied in work on T cells of mothers and their children.

Sample: blood. The receptors here all came from a girl aged 2 to 9 in good health. The conserved cysteine and the conserved F or W are not part of the CDR3 here. Rows give clone size only sometimes, using once, few, many, or a class for an expanded clone.

CDR3aa	j_gene	v_gene	abundance
ASSSAIRGPYEQY	TRBJ2-7	TRBV5-4	.
ASSYTRSNTGELF	TRBJ2-2	TRBV6-6	once
ASSLPGQGASSEQY	TRBJ2-7	TRBV7-8	.
ASSSSVGQGRN	TRBJ2-4	TRBV7-9	.
ASSVGQGTEAF	TRBJ1-1	TRBV2	few
ASSLRLAGSTDTQY	TRBJ2-3	TRBV7-2	.
ASSYARPTGGYT	TRBJ1-2	TRBV6-5	.
ASRWEAQAGGATDTQY	TRBJ2-3	TRBV6-2/TRBV6-3	.
ASSQDWRDIQY	TRBJ2-4	TRBV3-1	few
ASSSQDGQETQY	.	TRBV7-2	.
ASSQLAGGGYEQY	.	TRBV4-1	few
ASSRGQGRSPLH	TRBJ1-6	TRBV7-2	.
SVWTADHYEQY	TRBJ2-7	TRBV29-1	.
SVDLFGYT	TRBJ1-2	TRBV29-1	.
ASSIWTSGREPTDTQY	TRBJ2-3	TRBV28	few
ASSSTVMGYGYT	TRBJ1-2	TRBV7-2	.
SVLQGSYEQY	.	TRBV29-1	.
ASSLLRGLDGELF	TRBJ2-2	TRBV11-2	.
ASSEGGFSYEQY	TRBJ2-7	TRBV6-1	once
ASSRMEFTGELF	TRBJ2-2	TRBV7-9	.
ASSLRANLAKNIQY	TRBJ2-4	TRBV5-1	few
ASRPPGTEGNEQY	TRBJ2-7	TRBV6-6	few
ASSQVSGVQSGYT	TRBJ1-2	TRBV4-2	.
ASSATRTGKTYEQY	.	TRBV7-9	few
ASSARGEQF	TRBJ2-1	TRBV7-2	.
ASSPPARGHEQF	TRBJ2-1	TRBV4-1	.
ASRRTSGTGELF	TRBJ2-2	TRBV11-2	few
ASSFWGSGGKSDTQY	TRBJ2-3	TRBV28	.
ASSLVTATTEAF	TRBJ1-1	TRBV5-1	.
ASSLGAAYGYT	TRBJ1-2	TRBV5-1	few
ASSFRPDNQPQH	TRBJ1-5	TRBV5-6	.
ASSQIEGETQY	TRBJ2-5	TRBV4-1	.
ASSPAAGGLADTQY	TRBJ2-3	TRBV7-2	.
SATGGGAQGQETQY	TRBJ2-5	TRBV20-1	.
ASSRGASGTYNEQF	TRBJ2-1	TRBV4-1	.
ASSQRQATTNEKLF	TRBJ1-4	TRBV4-3	.
ASSQITSQETQY	TRBJ2-5	TRBV3-1	few
ASSYGGQTDQY	TRBJ2-5	TRBV6-5	few
ASSLGQGRDNEQF	.	TRBV7-7	.
ASSAPGSRYEQY	TRBJ2-7	TRBV6-5	few
ASSQGLAATLGETQY	TRBJ2-5	TRBV11-3	.
TARTRGSTDTQY	TRBJ2-3	TRBV20-1	.
ASNNRGNYEQY	TRBJ2-7	TRBV6-6	.
ASSQWDSSYEQY	.	TRBV4-1	few
ASRMSDSGNNEQF	.	TRBV2	.
ASSHGTVGNEQF	TRBJ2-1	TRBV4-3	.
ASSTPYEQY	TRBJ2-7	TRBV6-5	many
SVEAVDSYEQY	TRBJ2-7	TRBV29-1	.
ASSSGRSTNEKLF	TRBJ1-4	TRBV4-1	.
ATSRDTGIYEQY	TRBJ2-7	TRBV15	.
ASNIGRGNTEAF	TRBJ1-1	TRBV7-2	.
AIGGDPTEAF	TRBJ1-1	TRBV10-3	few